This is a list of T cell receptor beta chains from one sample in a study of T cell repertoires in cytomegalovirus infection. MiXCR was run by TCRdb on the reads, yielding one entry per CDR3 protein. The sample shows about 400,000 distinct CDR3 sequences, 18% of them seen only once. Source material: PBMCs. The receptors derive from a human donor in good health (CMV status not recorded). Some clones in this sample may be carry-over from other donors' samples. The CDR3 runs from the conserved cysteine through the conserved F or W. A D gene is named only where the DNA matches it firmly. Size is omitted from some rows. Given values are once, few, many or a class for expanded clones.

J gene | clone size | D gene | V gene | CDR3 protein
TRBJ1-4 | NA | NA | TRBV27 | CANSGRVVTNEKLFF
TRBJ2-3 | NA | TRBD2 | TRBV20-1 | CSAGAGGRADTQYF
TRBJ2-7 | many | NA | TRBV27 | CASSYYEQYF
TRBJ1-4 | NA | NA | TRBV5-4 | CASSLGQEPGKLFF
TRBJ2-1 | many | TRBD2 | TRBV7-8 | CASSLDSGRWNEQFF
TRBJ1-2 | NA | TRBD1 | TRBV4-3 | CASSPTTGTYGYTF
TRBJ2-7 | many | NA | TRBV2 | CASRDKAHNWELDYEQYF
TRBJ2-1 | NA | TRBD2 | TRBV20-1 | CSARVRTSGSYNEQFF
TRBJ2-5 | many | TRBD2 | TRBV11-2 | CASSMGLAGKETQYF
TRBJ1-4 | many | NA | TRBV12-3/TRBV12-4 | CASSISGSTNEKLFF
TRBJ2-7 | few | TRBD2 | TRBV10-3 | CAIGTSGGYEQYF
TRBJ2-7 | few | TRBD2 | TRBV2 | CASTSGDPRGEQYF
TRBJ2-5 | many | TRBD2 | TRBV7-2 | CASSLGAGVGETQYF
TRBJ2-7 | many | NA | TRBV7-2 | CASSLIHLGSYEQYF
TRBJ2-1 | many | NA | TRBV6-2/TRBV6-3 | CASSPFPSYNEQFF
TRBJ2-5 | NA | NA | TRBV28 | CASTPPRTRPQETQYF
TRBJ2-2 | many | NA | TRBV11-2 | CASSLGGTGTGELFF
TRBJ1-5 | many | NA | TRBV7-2 | CASSPNGRAYQPQHF
TRBJ2-3 | many | NA | TRBV7-2 | CASSRHATDTQYF
TRBJ2-3 | few | TRBD2 | TRBV18 | CASSPASGRTDTQYF
TRBJ2-7 | NA | NA | TRBV10-3 | CAISDHWASYEQYF
TRBJ1-4 | many | NA | TRBV4-3 | CASSQVWKGKEKLFF
TRBJ1-2 | NA | NA | TRBV7-9 | CASSLAGSLEGYTF
TRBJ1-1 | many | NA | TRBV7-2 | CASSLAGVVGMAEAFF
TRBJ2-3 | few | NA | TRBV20-1 | CSARGGVDTQYF
TRBJ2-7 | NA | TRBD1 | TRBV2 | CASSEVLTGPYEQYF
TRBJ2-5 | many | NA | TRBV11-2 | CASSPYTTRIPPSETQYF
TRBJ2-1 | NA | NA | TRBV4-3 | CASSPLADNEQFF
TRBJ2-3 | NA | NA | TRBV20-1 | CSASGGTQYF
TRBJ2-1 | few | NA | TRBV12-3/TRBV12-4 | CASSAGLEIDNEQFF
TRBJ2-5 | many | TRBD1 | TRBV5-4 | CASSSTGQVLEQETQYF
TRBJ2-7 | many | NA | TRBV6-4 | CATYGGLNSYEQYF
TRBJ2-1 | many | NA | TRBV7-2 | CASSFRPGHNEQFF
TRBJ2-7 | NA | TRBD2 | TRBV10-3 | CATGEGISYEQYF
TRBJ2-3 | many | NA | TRBV7-6 | CASSLAGATSTDTQYF
TRBJ2-7 | few | NA | TRBV7-4 | CASSPPNGIYEQYF
TRBJ1-1 | NA | NA | TRBV15 | CATSRDRNTEAFF
TRBJ1-5 | few | NA | TRBV12-5 | CASGFGSNQPQHF
TRBJ2-5 | many | TRBD1 | TRBV27 | CASSSQGEETQYF
TRBJ2-5 | many | NA | TRBV7-9 | CASIPELLETQYF
TRBJ2-5 | many | TRBD1 | TRBV7-2 | CASSPRQGEETQYF
TRBJ2-5 | few | NA | TRBV28 | CASSLFGGPLGETQYF
TRBJ2-3 | NA | TRBD2 | TRBV2 | CASSEMLAGGLHTDTQYF
TRBJ2-2 | few | NA | TRBV6-6 | CASSSEAGELFF
TRBJ2-7 | many | NA | TRBV7-2 | CASSLVSGAGPYEQYF
TRBJ1-1 | many | TRBD1 | TRBV24-1 | CATTGKNTEAFF
TRBJ2-1 | many | TRBD1 | TRBV27 | CASRMGQGYNEQFF
TRBJ1-1 | NA | NA | TRBV6-6 | CASSSPDVNTEAFF
TRBJ1-1 | many | NA | TRBV19 | CASSIGKNTEAFF